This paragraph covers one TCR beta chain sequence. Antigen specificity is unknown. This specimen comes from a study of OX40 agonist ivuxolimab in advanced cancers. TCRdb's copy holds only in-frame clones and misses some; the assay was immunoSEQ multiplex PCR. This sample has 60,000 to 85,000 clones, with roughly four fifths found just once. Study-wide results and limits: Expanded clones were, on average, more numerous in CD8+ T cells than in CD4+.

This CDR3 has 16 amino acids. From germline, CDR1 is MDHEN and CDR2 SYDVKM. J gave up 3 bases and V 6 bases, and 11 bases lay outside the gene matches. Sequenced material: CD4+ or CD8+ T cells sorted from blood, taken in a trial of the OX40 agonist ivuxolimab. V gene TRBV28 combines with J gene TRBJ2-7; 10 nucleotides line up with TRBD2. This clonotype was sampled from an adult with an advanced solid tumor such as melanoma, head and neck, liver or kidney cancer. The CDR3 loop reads CASRSPSGSIGYEQYF. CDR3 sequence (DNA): TGTGCCAGCAGATCTCCTAGCGGGAGTATCGGCTACGAGCAGTACTTC.